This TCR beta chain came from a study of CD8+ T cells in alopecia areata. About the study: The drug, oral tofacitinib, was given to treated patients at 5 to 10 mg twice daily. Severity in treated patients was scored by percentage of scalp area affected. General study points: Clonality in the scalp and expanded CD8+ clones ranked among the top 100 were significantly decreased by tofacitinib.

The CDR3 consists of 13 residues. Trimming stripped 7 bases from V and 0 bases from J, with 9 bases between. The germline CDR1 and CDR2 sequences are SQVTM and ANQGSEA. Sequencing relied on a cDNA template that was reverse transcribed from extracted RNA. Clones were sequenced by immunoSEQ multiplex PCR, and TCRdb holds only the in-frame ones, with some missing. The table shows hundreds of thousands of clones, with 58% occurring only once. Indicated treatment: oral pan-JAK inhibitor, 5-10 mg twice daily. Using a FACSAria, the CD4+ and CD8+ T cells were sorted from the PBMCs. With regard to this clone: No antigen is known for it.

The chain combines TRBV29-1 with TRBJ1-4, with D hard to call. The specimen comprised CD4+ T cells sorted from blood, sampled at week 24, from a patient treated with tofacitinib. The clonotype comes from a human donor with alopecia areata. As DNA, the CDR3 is TGCAGCGCCACGAGCCCAACTAATGAAAAACTGTTTTTT. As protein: CSATSPTNEKLFF.